Listed below are T cell receptor beta chains from one sample, sequenced in a study of Ad26.COV2.S vaccination and SARS-CoV-2 variants. Here immunoSEQ multiplex PCR was the method, and the copy in TCRdb shows in-frame clones only, minus some. The table lists about 400,000 clones, about 88% of them singletons. Specimen: peripheral blood, collected in a trial of Ad26.COV2.S vaccine versus placebo. The source of these receptors is a person between 18 and 60 years old who received the Ad26.COV2.S COVID-19 vaccine or a placebo. CDR3s include the opening cysteine and the closing phenylalanine or tryptophan. D genes are given only for firm matches. The listing skips clone size in some rows; elsewhere it reads once, few, many or a size class.

j_gene,abundance,d_gene,v_gene,CDR3aa,CDR3nt
TRBJ2-5,NA,NA,TRBV4-3,CASSQGLAETQYF,TGCGCCAGCAGCCAAGGGCTAGCGGAGACCCAGTACTTC
TRBJ1-1,NA,NA,TRBV7-9,CASSSSGALNTEAFF,TGTGCCAGCAGCTCAAGCGGGGCTTTGAACACTGAAGCTTTCTTT
TRBJ2-1,NA,TRBD2,TRBV19,CASSIDWTSGSSYNEQFF,TGTGCCAGTAGTATAGATTGGACTAGCGGTTCCTCCTACAATGAGCAGTTCTTC
TRBJ2-2,NA,NA,TRBV7-2,CASSLRVSGELFF,TGTGCCAGCAGCTTGAGGGTTAGCGGGGAGCTGTTTTTT
TRBJ2-1,NA,TRBD1,TRBV29-1,CSVGDRGHEQFF,TGCAGCGTTGGGGACAGGGGACATGAGCAGTTCTTC
TRBJ2-1,NA,NA,TRBV7-8,CASNYEGGRDEQFF,TGTGCCAGCAACTACGAGGGGGGCCGGGATGAGCAGTTCTTC
TRBJ2-3,NA,NA,TRBV5-1,CASSSSQGTLTDTQYF,TGCGCCAGCAGCTCCTCTCAAGGGACCCTCACAGATACGCAGTATTTT
TRBJ1-2,NA,TRBD1,TRBV6-2/TRBV6-3,CASSYSNRGTVSGSGYGYTF,TGTGCCAGCAGTTACTCAAATCGCGGGACAGTCTCCGGTAGTGGCTATGGCTACACCTTC
TRBJ1-5,once,NA,TRBV18,CASSGAAGTFNQPQHF,TGTGCCAGCTCTGGGGCCGCCGGGACCTTCAATCAGCCCCAGCATTTT
TRBJ1-5,NA,NA,TRBV30,CAWSLQDRTNQPQHF,TGTGCCTGGAGCCTACAGGACAGAACTAATCAGCCCCAGCATTTT
TRBJ2-5,NA,NA,TRBV29-1,CSVEDLNGPQETQYF,TGCAGCGTTGAAGATCTGAACGGACCCCAAGAGACCCAGTACTTC
TRBJ2-7,NA,NA,TRBV6-4,CARNRNPREQYF,TGTGCCAGAAACAGGAACCCACGGGAGCAGTACTTC
TRBJ2-1,NA,TRBD2,TRBV6-6,CASSPGTSGANEQFF,TGTGCCAGCAGCCCCGGGACTAGCGGGGCTAATGAGCAGTTCTTC
TRBJ1-4,NA,NA,TRBV2,CASRPYITAEKLFF,TGTGCCAGCAGGCCCTACATAACGGCTGAAAAACTGTTTTTT
TRBJ2-2,NA,NA,TRBV3-1/TRBV3-2,CASSQDWGSDGELFF,TGTGCCAGCAGCCAAGATTGGGGGTCGGACGGGGAGCTGTTTTTT
TRBJ1-1,NA,NA,TRBV5-4,CASSWPGRGTEAFF,TGTGCCAGCAGTTGGCCGGGGAGAGGAACTGAAGCTTTCTTT
TRBJ2-5,NA,NA,TRBV6-5,CASRPGTLGAETQYF,TGTGCCAGCAGACCCGGGACCTTGGGGGCAGAGACCCAGTACTTC
TRBJ2-1,NA,NA,TRBV6-2/TRBV6-3,CASSIGYRSSYNEQFF,TGTGCCAGCAGCATAGGGTACCGATCCTCCTACAATGAGCAGTTCTTC
TRBJ1-6,once,TRBD1,TRBV19,CASRDRSLYNSPLHF,TGTGCCAGTAGGGACAGGAGTTTATATAATTCACCCCTCCACTTT
TRBJ1-6,NA,NA,TRBV6-1,CASSEASPLHF,TGTGCCAGCAGTGAGGCCTCACCCCTCCACTTT
TRBJ2-7,NA,NA,TRBV5-1,CASSGEGVAEQYF,TGCGCCAGCAGCGGGGAAGGGGTTGCCGAGCAGTACTTC
TRBJ1-5,NA,NA,TRBV27,CASSLRRGQPQHF,TGTGCCAGCAGTCTCCGCAGGGGTCAGCCCCAGCATTTT
TRBJ2-1,once,TRBD2,TRBV5-4,CASSRGLAGGLAYNEQFF,TGTGCCAGCAGCCGGGGACTAGCGGGGGGGTTGGCCTACAATGAGCAGTTCTTC
TRBJ1-5,NA,NA,TRBV5-1,CASSPGGNQPQHF,TGCGCCAGCAGCCCGGGGGGAAATCAGCCCCAGCATTTT
TRBJ1-3,NA,TRBD1,TRBV3-1/TRBV3-2,CASSHRGSGNTIYF,TGTGCCAGCAGCCACAGGGGGTCCGGAAACACCATATATTTT
TRBJ1-5,NA,NA,TRBV10-3,CAISSQGNQPQHF,TGTGCCATCAGTTCCCAGGGGAACCAGCCCCAGCATTTT
TRBJ1-1,NA,NA,TRBV12-3/TRBV12-4,CASGDKGNTEAFF,TGTGCCAGCGGGGATAAGGGGAACACTGAAGCTTTCTTT
TRBJ2-3,NA,NA,TRBV4-1,CASSQVYPGGTQYF,TGCGCCAGCAGCCAAGTCTACCCCGGGGGCACGCAGTATTTT
TRBJ1-2,NA,NA,TRBV28,CASSRLQGRPYGYTF,TGTGCCAGCAGTCGGCTACAGGGTCGTCCGTATGGCTACACCTTC
TRBJ1-2,NA,NA,TRBV4-1,CASSQGSGWGGYTF,TGCGCCAGCAGCCAAGGATCTGGGTGGGGCGGCTACACCTTC
TRBJ2-5,NA,NA,TRBV11-2,CASSLRVATQYF,TGTGCCAGCAGCTTAAGGGTCGCGACCCAGTACTTC
TRBJ2-7,NA,NA,TRBV7-8,CASSSNYRIEQYF,TGTGCCAGCAGCTCGAACTACCGGATCGAGCAGTACTTC
TRBJ2-7,NA,NA,TRBV21-1,CASSRRPSYEQYF,TGTGCCAGCAGCAGACGTCCGTCGTACGAGCAGTACTTC
TRBJ2-3,NA,TRBD1,TRBV9,CASSVVGGQGTDTQYF,TGTGCCAGCAGCGTAGTAGGGGGACAGGGCACAGATACGCAGTATTTT
TRBJ1-2,NA,TRBD1,TRBV6-1,CASSDIQGAGYTF,TGTGCCAGCAGTGACATACAGGGGGCAGGCTACACCTTC
TRBJ1-1,NA,TRBD1,TRBV6-5,CASSYQGGKATEAFF,TGTGCCAGCAGTTACCAGGGGGGTAAGGCCACTGAAGCTTTCTTT
TRBJ2-1,NA,TRBD2,TRBV24-1,CATDPGGDNNEQFF,TGTGCCACCGACCCGGGGGGAGATAACAATGAGCAGTTCTTC
TRBJ1-1,NA,TRBD1,TRBV4-1,CASSRTGDPNTEAFF,TGCGCCAGCAGCCGGACAGGGGACCCGAACACTGAAGCTTTCTTT
TRBJ2-7,NA,TRBD1,TRBV5-5,CASSPLGTAYEQYF,TGTGCCAGCAGCCCGTTAGGGACAGCCTACGAGCAGTACTTC
TRBJ1-2,NA,TRBD1,TRBV7-9,CASSSRDRGSNYGYTF,TGTGCCAGCAGCTCACGTGACAGGGGCTCTAACTATGGCTACACCTTC
TRBJ2-3,NA,NA,TRBV14,CASSQDWAAPTDTQYF,TGTGCCAGCAGCCAAGATTGGGCCGCACCCACAGATACGCAGTATTTT
TRBJ2-5,NA,NA,TRBV5-4,CASSLDKVAGETQYF,TGTGCCAGCAGCTTGGATAAGGTGGCAGGAGAGACCCAGTACTTC
TRBJ2-1,once,NA,TRBV11-2,CASSFSSSAAEQFF,TGTGCCAGCAGCTTCTCAAGCTCAGCTGCTGAGCAGTTCTTC
TRBJ1-2,NA,NA,TRBV19,CASSPGPYQYGYTF,TGTGCCAGTAGTCCGGGACCGTATCAGTATGGCTACACCTTC
TRBJ2-3,NA,NA,TRBV1,CTSSWGDTQYF,TGCACCAGCAGCTGGGGGGATACGCAGTATTTT
TRBJ1-1,NA,NA,TRBV3-1/TRBV3-2,CASSQDPGGNTEAFF,TGTGCCAGCAGCCAAGATCCAGGCGGGAACACTGAAGCTTTCTTT
TRBJ1-2,NA,NA,TRBV6-4,CASSDGIYGYTF,TGTGCCAGCAGTGATGGCATATATGGCTACACCTTC
TRBJ1-2,NA,NA,TRBV4-3,CASSQESNYGYTF,TGCGCCAGCAGCCAGGAGAGTAACTATGGCTACACCTTC
TRBJ2-7,NA,NA,TRBV4-1,CASSQDSTVRGEQYF,TGCGCCAGCAGCCAAGATTCGACCGTAAGGGGCGAGCAGTACTTC
TRBJ1-1,NA,TRBD1,TRBV12-5,CASGLEGGGPTEAFF,TGTGCTAGTGGTTTGGAAGGGGGCGGTCCGACTGAAGCTTTCTTT
TRBJ1-6,NA,NA,TRBV5-1,CASSPGRSDSPLHF,TGCGCCAGCAGCCCGGGTCGTTCGGATTCACCCCTCCACTTT
TRBJ1-2,few,TRBD1,TRBV6-4,CASSDFYYRDSRNYGYTF,TGTGCCAGCAGTGATTTTTACTACCGGGACAGCAGAAACTATGGCTACACCTTC
TRBJ2-1,NA,TRBD1,TRBV19,CASSSGQVSYNEQFF,TGTGCCAGTAGCTCTGGACAGGTCTCCTACAATGAGCAGTTCTTC
TRBJ2-1,NA,NA,TRBV19,CASSNRPLSSFNEQFF,TGTGCCAGTAGTAATCGGCCACTTAGCTCGTTCAATGAGCAGTTCTTC
TRBJ1-2,NA,NA,TRBV9,CASSPQLLRGGYTF,TGTGCCAGCAGCCCTCAGCTACTCCGAGGTGGCTACACCTTC
TRBJ1-6,NA,NA,TRBV6-5,CASSMGVGSSPLHF,TGTGCCAGCAGTATGGGGGTTGGGAGTTCACCCCTCCACTTT
TRBJ2-7,NA,TRBD1,TRBV6-5,CALSQGAGEQYF,TGTGCCTTATCACAGGGGGCGGGGGAGCAGTACTTC
TRBJ1-5,NA,NA,TRBV6-5,CATRTGNQPQHF,TGTGCCACCAGAACGGGGAATCAGCCCCAGCATTTT